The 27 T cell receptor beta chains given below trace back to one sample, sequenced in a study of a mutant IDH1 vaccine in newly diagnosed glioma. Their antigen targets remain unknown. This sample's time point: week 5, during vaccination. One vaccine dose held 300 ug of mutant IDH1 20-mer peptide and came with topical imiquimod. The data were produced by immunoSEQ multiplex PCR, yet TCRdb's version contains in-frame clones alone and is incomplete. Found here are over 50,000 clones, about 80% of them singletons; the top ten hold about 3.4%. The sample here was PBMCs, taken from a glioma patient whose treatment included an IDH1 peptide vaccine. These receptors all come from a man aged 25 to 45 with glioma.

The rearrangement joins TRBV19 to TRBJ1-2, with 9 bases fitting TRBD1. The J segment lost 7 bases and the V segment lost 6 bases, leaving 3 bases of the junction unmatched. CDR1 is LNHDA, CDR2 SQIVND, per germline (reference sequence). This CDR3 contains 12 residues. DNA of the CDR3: TGTGCCAGTAGACGGACAGGGGCTGGCTACACCTTC. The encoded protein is CASRRTGAGYTF.

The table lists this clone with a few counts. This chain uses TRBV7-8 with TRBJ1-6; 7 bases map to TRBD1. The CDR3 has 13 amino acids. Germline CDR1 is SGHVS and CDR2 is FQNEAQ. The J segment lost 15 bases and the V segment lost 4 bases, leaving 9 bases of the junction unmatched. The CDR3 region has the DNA TGTGCCAGCAGCTCAACCGGACAGGACGGCCTCCACTTT. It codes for CASSSTGQDGLHF.

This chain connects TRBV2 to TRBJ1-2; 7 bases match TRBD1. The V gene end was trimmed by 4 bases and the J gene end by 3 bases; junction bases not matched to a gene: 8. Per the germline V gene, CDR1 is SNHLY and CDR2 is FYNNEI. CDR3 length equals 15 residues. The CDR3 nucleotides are TGTGCCAGCAGTGGACAGGGAGGATTTTACTATGGCTACACCTTC. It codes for CASSGQGGFYYGYTF.

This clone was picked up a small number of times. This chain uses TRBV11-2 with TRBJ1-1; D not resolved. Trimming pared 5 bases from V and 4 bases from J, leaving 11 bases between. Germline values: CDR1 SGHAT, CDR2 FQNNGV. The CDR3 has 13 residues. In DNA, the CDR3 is TGTGCCAGCAGCCCAGGAGGGAGCACTGAAGCTTTCTTT. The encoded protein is CASSPGGSTEAFF.

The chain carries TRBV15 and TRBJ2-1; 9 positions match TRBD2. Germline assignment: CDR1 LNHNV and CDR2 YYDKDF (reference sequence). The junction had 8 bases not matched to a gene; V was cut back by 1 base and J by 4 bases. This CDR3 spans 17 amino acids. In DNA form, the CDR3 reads TGTGCCACCAGCAGAGTAACAAAAGCGGGGGGTTACAATGAGCAGTTCTTC. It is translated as CATSRVTKAGGYNEQFF.

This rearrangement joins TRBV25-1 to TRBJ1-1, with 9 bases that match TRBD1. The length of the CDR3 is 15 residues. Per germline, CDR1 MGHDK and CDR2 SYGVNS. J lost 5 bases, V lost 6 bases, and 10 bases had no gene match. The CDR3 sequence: CASRGGQGRATEAFF. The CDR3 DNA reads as TGTGCCAGCAGAGGGGGACAGGGAAGGGCAACTGAAGCTTTCTTT.

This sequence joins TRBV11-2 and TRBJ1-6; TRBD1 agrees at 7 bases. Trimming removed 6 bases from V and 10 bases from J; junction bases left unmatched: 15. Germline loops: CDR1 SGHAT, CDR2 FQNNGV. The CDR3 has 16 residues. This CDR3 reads CASRKDRAHLKSPLHF. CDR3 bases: TGTGCCAGCAGGAAAGACAGGGCTCATCTAAAATCACCCCTCCACTTT.

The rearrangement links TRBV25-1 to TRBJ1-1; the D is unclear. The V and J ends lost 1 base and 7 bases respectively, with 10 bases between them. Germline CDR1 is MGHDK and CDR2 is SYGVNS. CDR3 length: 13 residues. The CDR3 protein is CASSEWTGVEAFF. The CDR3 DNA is TGTGCCAGCAGTGAATGGACCGGAGTTGAAGCTTTCTTT.

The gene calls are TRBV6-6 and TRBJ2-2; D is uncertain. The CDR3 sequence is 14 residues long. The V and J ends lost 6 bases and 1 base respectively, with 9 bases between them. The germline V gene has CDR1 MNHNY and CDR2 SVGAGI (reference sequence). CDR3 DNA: TGTGCCAGCAGAAAGACCCTGAACACCGGGGAGCTGTTTTTT. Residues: CASRKTLNTGELFF.

The DNA of the CDR3 is TGTGCCAGCAGTTTAAACCCAGCAGATACGCAGTATTTT. Residues: CASSLNPADTQYF. V is TRBV27 and J is TRBJ2-3; no clear D. Germline V lookup: CDR1 MNHEY, CDR2 SMNVEV (reference sequence). The V end was cut by 2 bases, the J end by 4 bases, with 7 bases between. The CDR3 contains 13 residues.

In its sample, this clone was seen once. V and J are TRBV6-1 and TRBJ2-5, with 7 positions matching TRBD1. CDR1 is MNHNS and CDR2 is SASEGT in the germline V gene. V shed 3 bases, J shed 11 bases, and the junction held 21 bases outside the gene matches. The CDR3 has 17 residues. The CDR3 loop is CASSEGPQTGMGGQQYF. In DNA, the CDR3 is TGTGCCAGCAGTGAGGGGCCCCAGACAGGGATGGGCGGGCAGCAGTACTTC.

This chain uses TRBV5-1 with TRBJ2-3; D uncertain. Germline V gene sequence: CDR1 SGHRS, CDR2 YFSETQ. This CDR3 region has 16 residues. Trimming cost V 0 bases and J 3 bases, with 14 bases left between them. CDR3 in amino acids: CASSLVAGGKTDTQYF. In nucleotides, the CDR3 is TGCGCCAGCAGCTTGGTCGCAGGTGGAAAGACAGATACGCAGTATTTT.

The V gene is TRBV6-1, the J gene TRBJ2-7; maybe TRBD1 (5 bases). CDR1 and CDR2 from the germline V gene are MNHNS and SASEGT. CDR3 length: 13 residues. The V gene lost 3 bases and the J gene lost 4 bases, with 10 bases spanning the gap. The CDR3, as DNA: TGTGCCAGCAGTGATCAGGGTCTATACGAGCAGTACTTC. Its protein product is CASSDQGLYEQYF.

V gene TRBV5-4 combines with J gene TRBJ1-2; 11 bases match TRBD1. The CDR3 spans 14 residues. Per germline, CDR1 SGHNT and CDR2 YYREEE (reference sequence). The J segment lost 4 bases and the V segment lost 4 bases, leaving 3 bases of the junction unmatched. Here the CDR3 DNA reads TGTGCCAGCAGCCGGGGACAGGGGGTCTATGGCTACACCTTC. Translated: CASSRGQGVYGYTF.

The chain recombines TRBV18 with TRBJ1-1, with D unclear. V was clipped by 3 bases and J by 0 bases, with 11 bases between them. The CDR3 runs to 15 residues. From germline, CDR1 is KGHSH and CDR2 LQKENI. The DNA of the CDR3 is TGTGCCAGCTCACCCCCAGACTCGATGAACACTGAAGCTTTCTTT. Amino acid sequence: CASSPPDSMNTEAFF.

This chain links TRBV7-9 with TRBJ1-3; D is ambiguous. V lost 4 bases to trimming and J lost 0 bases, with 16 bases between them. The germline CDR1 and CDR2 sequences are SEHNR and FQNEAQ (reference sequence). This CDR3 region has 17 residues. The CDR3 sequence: CASSSISRKSSGNTIYF. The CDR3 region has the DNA TGTGCCAGCAGCTCGATCTCTCGGAAGAGCTCTGGAAACACCATATATTTT. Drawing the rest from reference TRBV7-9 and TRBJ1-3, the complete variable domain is DTGVSQNPRHKITKRGQNVTFRCDPISEHNRLYWYRQTLGQGPEFLTYFQNEAQLEKSRLLSDRFSAERPKGSFSTLEIQRTEQGDSAMYLCASSSISRKSSGNTIYFGEGSWLTVV.

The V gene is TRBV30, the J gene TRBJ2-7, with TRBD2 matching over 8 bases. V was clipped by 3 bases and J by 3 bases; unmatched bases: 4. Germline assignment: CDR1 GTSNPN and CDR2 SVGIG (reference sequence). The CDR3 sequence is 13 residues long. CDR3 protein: CAWSGGVSYEQYF. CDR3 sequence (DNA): TGTGCCTGGAGCGGGGGGGTCAGCTACGAGCAGTACTTC.

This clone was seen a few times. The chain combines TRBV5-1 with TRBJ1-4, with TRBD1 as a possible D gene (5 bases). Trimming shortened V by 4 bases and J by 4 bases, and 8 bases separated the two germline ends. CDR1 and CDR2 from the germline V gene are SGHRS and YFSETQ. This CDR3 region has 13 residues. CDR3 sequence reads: CASSRDGNEKLFF. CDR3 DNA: TGCGCCAGCAGCAGGGACGGTAATGAAAAACTGTTTTTT.

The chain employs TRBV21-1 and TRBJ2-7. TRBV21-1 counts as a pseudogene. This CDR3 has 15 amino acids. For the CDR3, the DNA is TGTGCCAGCAGCAAAGGGGCGGCGAGCTCCTACGAGCAGTACTTC. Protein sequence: CASSKGAASSYEQYF.

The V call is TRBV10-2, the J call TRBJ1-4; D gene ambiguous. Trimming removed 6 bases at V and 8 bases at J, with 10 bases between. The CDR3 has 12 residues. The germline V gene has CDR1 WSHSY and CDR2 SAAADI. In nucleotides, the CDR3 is TGCGCCAGCAGGGATCCGGGAGAAAAACTGTTTTTT. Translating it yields CASRDPGEKLFF.

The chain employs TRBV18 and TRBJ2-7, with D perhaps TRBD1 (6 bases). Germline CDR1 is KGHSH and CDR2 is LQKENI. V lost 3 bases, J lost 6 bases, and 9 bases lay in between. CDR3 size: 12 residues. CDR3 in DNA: TGTGCCAGCTCACCCGACAGGCTCGAGCAGTACTTC. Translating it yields CASSPDRLEQYF.

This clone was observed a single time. The CDR3 DNA sequence: TGCGCCAGCAGCTCACAGGGATATGAGCAGTTCTTC. Residues: CASSSQGYEQFF. The V call is TRBV5-1, the J call TRBJ2-1; perhaps TRBD1 as D (6 bases). The CDR3 is 12 residues long. V was pared by 3 bases and J by 8 bases, with 9 bases between. The germline V gene has CDR1 SGHRS and CDR2 YFSETQ.

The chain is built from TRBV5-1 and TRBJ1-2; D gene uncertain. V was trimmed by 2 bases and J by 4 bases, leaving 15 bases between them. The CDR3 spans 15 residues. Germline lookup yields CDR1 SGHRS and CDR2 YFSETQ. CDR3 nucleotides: TGCGCCAGCAGCTTTAATCCAGGCTCGAGCTATGGCTACACCTTC. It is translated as CASSFNPGSSYGYTF.

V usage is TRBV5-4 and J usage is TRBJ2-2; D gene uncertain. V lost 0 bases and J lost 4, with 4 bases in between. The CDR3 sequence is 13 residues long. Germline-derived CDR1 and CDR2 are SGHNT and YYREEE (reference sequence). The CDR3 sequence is CASSLDFTGELFF. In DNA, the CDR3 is TGTGCCAGCAGCTTGGATTTCACCGGGGAGCTGTTTTTT. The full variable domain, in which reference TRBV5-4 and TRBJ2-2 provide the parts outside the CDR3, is ETGVTQSPTHLIKTRGQQVTLRCSSQSGHNTVSWYQQALGQGPQFIFQYYREEENGRGNFPPRFSGLQFPNYSSELNVNALELDDSALYLCASSLDFTGELFFGEGSRLTVL.

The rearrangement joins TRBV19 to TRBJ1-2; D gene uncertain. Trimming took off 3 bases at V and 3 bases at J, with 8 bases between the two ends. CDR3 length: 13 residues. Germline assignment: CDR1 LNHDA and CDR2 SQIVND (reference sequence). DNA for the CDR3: TGTGCCAGTAGTATCGGGAGGGACTATGGCTACACCTTC. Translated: CASSIGRDYGYTF.

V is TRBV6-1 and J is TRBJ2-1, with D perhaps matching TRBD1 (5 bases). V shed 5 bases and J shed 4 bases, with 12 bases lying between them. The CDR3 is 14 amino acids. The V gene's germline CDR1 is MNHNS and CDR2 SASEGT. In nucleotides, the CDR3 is TGTGCCAGCAGTTCCAGCGACAGTTACAATGAGCAGTTCTTC. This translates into CASSSSDSYNEQFF.

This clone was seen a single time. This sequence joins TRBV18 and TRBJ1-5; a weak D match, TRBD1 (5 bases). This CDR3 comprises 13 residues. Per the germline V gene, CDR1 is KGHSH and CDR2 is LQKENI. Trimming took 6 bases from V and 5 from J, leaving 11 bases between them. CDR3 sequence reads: CASSNGGDQPQHF. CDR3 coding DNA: TGTGCCAGCTCCAACGGGGGGGATCAGCCCCAGCATTTT.